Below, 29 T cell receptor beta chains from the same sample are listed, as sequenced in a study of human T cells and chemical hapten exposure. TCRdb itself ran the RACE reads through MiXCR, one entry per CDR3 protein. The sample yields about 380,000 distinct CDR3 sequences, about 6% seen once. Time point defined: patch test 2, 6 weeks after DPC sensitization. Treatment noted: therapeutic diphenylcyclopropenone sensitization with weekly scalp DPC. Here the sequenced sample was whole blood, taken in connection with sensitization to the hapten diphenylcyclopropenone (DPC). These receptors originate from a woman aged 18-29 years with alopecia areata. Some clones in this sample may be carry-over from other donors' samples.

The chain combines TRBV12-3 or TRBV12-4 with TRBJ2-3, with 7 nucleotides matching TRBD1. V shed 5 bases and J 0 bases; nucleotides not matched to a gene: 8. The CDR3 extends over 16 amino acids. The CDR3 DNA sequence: TGTGCCAGCAGTGCTACCGGGACAGCGAGCACAGATACGCAGTATTTT. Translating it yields CASSATGTASTDTQYF.

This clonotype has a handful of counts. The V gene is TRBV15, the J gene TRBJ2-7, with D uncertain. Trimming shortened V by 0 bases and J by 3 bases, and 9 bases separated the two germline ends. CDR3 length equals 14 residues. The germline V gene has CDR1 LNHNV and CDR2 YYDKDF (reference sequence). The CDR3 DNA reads TGTGCCACCAGCAGAGATAACGGAGACTACGAGCAGTACTTC. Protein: CATSRDNGDYEQYF.

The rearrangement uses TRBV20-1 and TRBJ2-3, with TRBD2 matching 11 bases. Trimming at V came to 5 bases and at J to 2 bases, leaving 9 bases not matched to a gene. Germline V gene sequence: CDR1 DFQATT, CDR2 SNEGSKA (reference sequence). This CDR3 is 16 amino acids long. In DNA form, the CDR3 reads TGCAGTGCTGGGTATAGCGGGGGGGCTCTCACAGATACGCAGTATTTT. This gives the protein CSAGYSGGALTDTQYF.

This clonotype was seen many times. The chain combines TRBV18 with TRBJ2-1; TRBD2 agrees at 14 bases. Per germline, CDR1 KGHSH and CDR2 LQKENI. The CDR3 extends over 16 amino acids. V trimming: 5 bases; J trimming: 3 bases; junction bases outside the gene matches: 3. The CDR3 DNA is TGTGCCAGCTCAATCGGGACTAGCGGGGGCTACAATGAGCAGTTCTTC. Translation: CASSIGTSGGYNEQFF. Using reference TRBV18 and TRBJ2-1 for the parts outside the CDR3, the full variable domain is NAGVMQNPRHLVRRRGQEARLRCSPMKGHSHVYWYRQLPEEGLKFMVYLQKENIIDESGMPKERFSAEFPKEGPSILRIQQVVRGDSAAYFCASSIGTSGGYNEQFFGPGTRLTVL.

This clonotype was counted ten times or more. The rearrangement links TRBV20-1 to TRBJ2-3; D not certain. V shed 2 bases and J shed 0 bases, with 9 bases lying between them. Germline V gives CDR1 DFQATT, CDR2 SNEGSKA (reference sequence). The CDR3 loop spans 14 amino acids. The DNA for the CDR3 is TGCAGTGCTAGAATACGTACTAGCACAGATACGCAGTATTTT. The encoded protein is CSARIRTSTDTQYF.

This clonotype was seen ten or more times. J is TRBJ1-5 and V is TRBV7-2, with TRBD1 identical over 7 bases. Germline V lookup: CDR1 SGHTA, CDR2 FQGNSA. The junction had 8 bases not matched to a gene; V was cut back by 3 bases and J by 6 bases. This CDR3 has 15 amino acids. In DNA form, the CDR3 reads TGTGCCAGCAGCTTGATTACAGGGGTAGCTCAGCCCCAGCATTTT. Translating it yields CASSLITGVAQPQHF.

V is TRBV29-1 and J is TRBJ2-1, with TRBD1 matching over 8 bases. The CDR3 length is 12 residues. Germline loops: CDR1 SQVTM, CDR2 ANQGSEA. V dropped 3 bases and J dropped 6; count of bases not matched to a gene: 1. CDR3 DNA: TGCAGCGTTGAGACAGGGGCCAATGAGCAGTTCTTC. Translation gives CSVETGANEQFF.

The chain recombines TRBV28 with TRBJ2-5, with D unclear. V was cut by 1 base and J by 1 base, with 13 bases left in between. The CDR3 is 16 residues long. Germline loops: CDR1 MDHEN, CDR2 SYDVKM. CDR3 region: CASSLFLVEPQETQYF. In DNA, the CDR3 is TGTGCCAGCAGTTTATTTTTGGTCGAGCCCCAAGAGACCCAGTACTTC.

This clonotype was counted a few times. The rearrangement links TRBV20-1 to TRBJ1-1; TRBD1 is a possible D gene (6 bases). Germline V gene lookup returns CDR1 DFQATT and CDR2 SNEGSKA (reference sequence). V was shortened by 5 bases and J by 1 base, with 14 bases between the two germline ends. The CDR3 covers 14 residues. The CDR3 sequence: CSAPPGAANTEAFF. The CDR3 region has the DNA TGCAGTGCTCCCCCAGGGGCAGCGAACACTGAAGCTTTCTTT.

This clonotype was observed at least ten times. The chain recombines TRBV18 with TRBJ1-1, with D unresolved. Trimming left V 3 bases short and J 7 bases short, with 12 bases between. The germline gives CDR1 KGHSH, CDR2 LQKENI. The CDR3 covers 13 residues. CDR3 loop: CASSPPGRGEAFF. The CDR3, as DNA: TGTGCCAGCTCACCTCCCGGTCGCGGTGAAGCTTTCTTT.

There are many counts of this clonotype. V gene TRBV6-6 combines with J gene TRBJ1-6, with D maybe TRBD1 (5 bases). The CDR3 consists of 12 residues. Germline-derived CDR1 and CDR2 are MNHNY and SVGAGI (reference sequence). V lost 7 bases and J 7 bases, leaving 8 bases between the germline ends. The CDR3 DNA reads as TGTGCCAGCACCGAGGGGAATTCACCCCTCCACTTT. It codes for CASTEGNSPLHF.

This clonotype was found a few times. As DNA, the CDR3 is TGCAGTGCTAGAGAGATTATAGCGTGGTCGCCCCCGGAGGGTCAGCCCCAGCATTTT. Translated, it gives CSAREIIAWSPPEGQPQHF. The chain combines TRBV20-1 with TRBJ1-5; D ambiguous. The CDR3 is 19 amino acids. Germline CDR1 DFQATT, CDR2 SNEGSKA (reference sequence). The V gene lost 0 bases and the J gene lost 6 bases, with 27 bases spanning the gap.

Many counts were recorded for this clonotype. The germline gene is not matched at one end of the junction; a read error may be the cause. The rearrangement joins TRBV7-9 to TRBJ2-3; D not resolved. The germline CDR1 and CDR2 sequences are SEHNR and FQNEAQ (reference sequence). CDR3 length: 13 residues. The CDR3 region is CASSLLSTDTQYF. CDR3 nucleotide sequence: TGCGCCAGCAGCCTCCTTAGCACAGATACGCAGTATTTT. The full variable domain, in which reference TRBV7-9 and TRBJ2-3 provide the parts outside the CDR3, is DTGVSQNPRHKITKRGQNVTFRCDPISEHNRLYWYRQTLGQGPEFLTYFQNEAQLEKSRLLSDRFSAERPKGSFSTLEIQRTEQGDSAMYLCASSLLSTDTQYFGPGTRLTVL.

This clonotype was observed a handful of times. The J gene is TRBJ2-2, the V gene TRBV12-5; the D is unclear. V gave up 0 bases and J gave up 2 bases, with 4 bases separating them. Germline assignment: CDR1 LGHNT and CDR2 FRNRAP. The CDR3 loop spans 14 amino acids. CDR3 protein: CASGLVINTGELFF. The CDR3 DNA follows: TGTGCTAGTGGTTTGGTAATCAACACCGGGGAGCTGTTTTTT.

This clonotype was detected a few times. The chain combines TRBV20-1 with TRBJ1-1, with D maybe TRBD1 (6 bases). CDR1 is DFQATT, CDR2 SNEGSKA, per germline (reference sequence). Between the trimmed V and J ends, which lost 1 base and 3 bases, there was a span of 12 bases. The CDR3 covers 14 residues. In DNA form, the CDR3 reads TGCAGTGCTAGAGGAGGGGGGGCGGACACTGAAGCTTTCTTT. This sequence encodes CSARGGGADTEAFF.

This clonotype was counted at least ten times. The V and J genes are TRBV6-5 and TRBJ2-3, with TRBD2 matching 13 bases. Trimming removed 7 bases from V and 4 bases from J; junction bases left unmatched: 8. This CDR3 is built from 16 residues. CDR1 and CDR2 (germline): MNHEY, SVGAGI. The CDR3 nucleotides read TGTGCCAGCAACGTAGGACTAGCGGGGGCGGCAGATACGCAGTATTTT. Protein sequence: CASNVGLAGAADTQYF.

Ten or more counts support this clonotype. The CDR3 here is CASSLAKGVNSPLHF. In DNA form, the CDR3 reads TGCGCCAGCAGCTTGGCCAAGGGGGTCAATTCACCCCTCCACTTT. This sequence joins TRBV5-1 and TRBJ1-6; weak D call: TRBD1 (6 bases). This CDR3 is built from 15 residues. The V gene's germline CDR1 is SGHRS and CDR2 YFSETQ. The V end lost 0 bases, the J end lost 7 bases, and 11 bases lay between the germline ends. The variable domain in full, completed from reference TRBV5-1 and TRBJ1-6, reads KAGVTQTPRYLIKTRGQQVTLSCSPISGHRSVSWYQQTPGQGLQFLFEYFSETQRNKGNFPGRFSGRQFSNSRSEMNVSTLELGDSALYLCASSLAKGVNSPLHFGNGTRLTVT.

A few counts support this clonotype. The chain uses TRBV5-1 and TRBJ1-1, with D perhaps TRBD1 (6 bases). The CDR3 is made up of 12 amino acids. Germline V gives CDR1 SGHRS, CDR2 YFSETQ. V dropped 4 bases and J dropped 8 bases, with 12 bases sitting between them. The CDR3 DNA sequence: TGCGCCAGCAGCCCGTTTCAGGGGGAAGCTTTCTTT. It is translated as CASSPFQGEAFF.

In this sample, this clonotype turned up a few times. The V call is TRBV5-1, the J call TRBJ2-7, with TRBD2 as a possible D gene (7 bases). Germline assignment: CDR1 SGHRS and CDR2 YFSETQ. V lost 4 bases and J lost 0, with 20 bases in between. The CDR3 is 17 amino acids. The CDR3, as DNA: TGCGCCAGCAGCCCGGCGGGGGCAGGCCGCACCTCCTACGAGCAGTACTTC. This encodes CASSPAGAGRTSYEQYF.

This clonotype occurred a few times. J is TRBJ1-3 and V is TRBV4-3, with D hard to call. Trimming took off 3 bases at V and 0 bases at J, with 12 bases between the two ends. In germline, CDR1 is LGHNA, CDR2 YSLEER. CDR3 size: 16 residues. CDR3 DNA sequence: TGCGCCAGCAGCCACTTAAGAACGAGCTCTGGAAACACCATATATTTT. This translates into CASSHLRTSSGNTIYF.

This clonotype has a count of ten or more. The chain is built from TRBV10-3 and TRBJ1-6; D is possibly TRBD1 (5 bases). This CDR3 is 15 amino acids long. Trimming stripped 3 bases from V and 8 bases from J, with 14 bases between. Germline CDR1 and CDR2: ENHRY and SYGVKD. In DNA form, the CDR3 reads TGTGCCATCAGTGAAGGGAGGGGCCGATATTCACCCCTCCACTTT. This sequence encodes CAISEGRGRYSPLHF.

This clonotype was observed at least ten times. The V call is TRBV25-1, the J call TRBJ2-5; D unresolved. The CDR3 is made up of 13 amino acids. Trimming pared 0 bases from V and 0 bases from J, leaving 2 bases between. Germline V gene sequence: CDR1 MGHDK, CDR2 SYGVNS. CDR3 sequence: CASSEYHQETQYF. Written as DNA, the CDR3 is TGTGCCAGCAGTGAATACCACCAAGAGACCCAGTACTTC.

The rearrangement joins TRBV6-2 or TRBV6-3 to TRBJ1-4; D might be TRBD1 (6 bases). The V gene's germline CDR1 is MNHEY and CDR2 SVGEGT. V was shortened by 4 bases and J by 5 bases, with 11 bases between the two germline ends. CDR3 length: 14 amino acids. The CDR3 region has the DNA TGTGCCAGCAGTTCACAGGGAGCGAATGAAAAACTGTTTTTT. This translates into CASSSQGANEKLFF.

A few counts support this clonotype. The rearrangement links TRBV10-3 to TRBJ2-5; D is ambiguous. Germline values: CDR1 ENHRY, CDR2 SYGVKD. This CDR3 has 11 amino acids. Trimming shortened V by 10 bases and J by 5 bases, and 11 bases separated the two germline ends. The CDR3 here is CATRAGETQYF. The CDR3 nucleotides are TGTGCCACAAGGGCCGGCGAGACCCAGTACTTC.

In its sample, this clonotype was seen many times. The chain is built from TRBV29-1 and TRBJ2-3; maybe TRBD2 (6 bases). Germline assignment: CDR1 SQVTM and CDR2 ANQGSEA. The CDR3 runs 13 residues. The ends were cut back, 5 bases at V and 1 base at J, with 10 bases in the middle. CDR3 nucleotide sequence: TGCAGCGTTTATACGGGGGGCACAGATACGCAGTATTTT. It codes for CSVYTGGTDTQYF.

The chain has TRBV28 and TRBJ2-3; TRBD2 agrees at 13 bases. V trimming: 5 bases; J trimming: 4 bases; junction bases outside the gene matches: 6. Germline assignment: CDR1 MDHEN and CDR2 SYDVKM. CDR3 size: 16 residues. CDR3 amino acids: CASSITSGGASDTQYF. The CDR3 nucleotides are TGTGCCAGCAGTATAACTAGCGGGGGGGCATCAGATACGCAGTATTTT. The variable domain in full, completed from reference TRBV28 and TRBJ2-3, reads DVKVTQSSRYLVKRTGEKVFLECVQDMDHENMFWYRQDPGLGLRLIYFSYDVKMKEKGDIPEGYSVSREKKERFSLILESASTNQTSMYLCASSITSGGASDTQYFGPGTRLTVL.

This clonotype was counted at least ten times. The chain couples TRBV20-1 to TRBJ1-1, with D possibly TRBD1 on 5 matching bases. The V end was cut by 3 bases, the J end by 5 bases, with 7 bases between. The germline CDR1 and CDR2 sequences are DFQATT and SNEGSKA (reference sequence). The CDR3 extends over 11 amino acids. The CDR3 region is CSASGGTEAFF. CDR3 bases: TGCAGTGCTAGTGGGGGTACTGAAGCTTTCTTT.

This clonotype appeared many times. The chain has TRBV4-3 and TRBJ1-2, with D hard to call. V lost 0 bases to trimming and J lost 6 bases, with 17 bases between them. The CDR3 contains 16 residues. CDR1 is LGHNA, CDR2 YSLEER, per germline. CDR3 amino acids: CASSQEREGSDHGYTF. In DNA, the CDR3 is TGCGCCAGCAGCCAAGAACGGGAGGGTTCCGACCATGGCTACACCTTC.

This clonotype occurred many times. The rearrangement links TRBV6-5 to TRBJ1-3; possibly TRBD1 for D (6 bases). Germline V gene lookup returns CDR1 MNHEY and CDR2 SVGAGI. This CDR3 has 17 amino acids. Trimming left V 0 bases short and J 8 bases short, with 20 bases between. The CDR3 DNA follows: TGTGCCAGCAGTTACTCGAAACAGGGAGGTTCTCGAGACACCATATATTTT. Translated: CASSYSKQGGSRDTIYF.